The entry that follows covers one TCR beta chain sequence. What it binds is not known. The assay used deep level. Sequencing was performed with immunoSEQ multiplex PCR; in TCRdb, only in-frame clones are kept and a portion is missing. The sample has 550,000 to 850,000 clones; 74% are singletons. The sample belongs to a study of shared clonotypes between healthy human individuals. Study-level findings and limits: Generation probabilities were higher for clonotypes shared across all four sorted-subset donors than for unshared ones. Naive subsets generally had larger estimated richness than memory subsets. Sequencing depth was predicted to influence how clonotypes are shared among donors.

The CDR3 contains 14 residues. Trimming pared 6 bases from V and 2 bases from J, leaving 14 bases between. Germline V lookup: CDR1 MDHEN, CDR2 SYDVKM. The chain recombines TRBV28 with TRBJ2-7, with D possibly matching TRBD1 (5 bases). Sequenced material: memory CD4+ T cells sorted from blood. Subset indicated: CD45RA-negative fraction. This sequence was found in a woman in her thirties in good health. The CDR3: CASRLTGPTYEQYF. CDR3 DNA sequence: TGTGCCAGCAGACTAACAGGCCCCACCTACGAGCAGTACTTC. Filled out from reference TRBV28 and TRBJ2-7, the complete variable domain reads DVKVTQSSRYLVKRTGEKVFLECVQDMDHENMFWYRQDPGLGLRLIYFSYDVKMKEKGDIPEGYSVSREKKERFSLILESASTNQTSMYLCASRLTGPTYEQYFGPGTRLTVT.